The next 2 T cell receptor beta chains were all read from a single sample in a study of immune evolution from preneoplasia to lung adenocarcinoma. The method was immunoSEQ multiplex PCR; TCRdb's version includes in-frame clones alone and lacks a portion of them. The top ten clones hold 9.5% to 15% of a sample with about 4,000 clones, 76% of them seen once. Input material: FFPE minimally invasive lung adenocarcinoma tissue. The origin of the receptors is a person aged 70 to 79 with lung adenocarcinoma.

V usage is TRBV28 and J usage is TRBJ2-2; TRBD1 matches at 7 bases. Germline V gives CDR1 MDHEN, CDR2 SYDVKM. The CDR3 is 15 residues long. V was clipped by 10 bases and J by 6 bases; unmatched bases: 14. CDR3 region: CAIVKPTGWAGELFF. The CDR3 DNA sequence: TGTGCCATCGTGAAACCGACAGGGTGGGCCGGGGAGCTGTTTTTT.

This sequence joins TRBV30 and TRBJ1-2, with a weak D call TRBD1 (5 bases). CDR1 and CDR2 from the germline V gene are GTSNPN and SVGIG (reference sequence). V shed 0 bases and J shed 6 bases, with 14 bases lying between them. The CDR3 contains 14 residues. CDR3 region: CAWSVVGQGDGYTF. The CDR3 DNA follows: TGTGCCTGGAGTGTGGTGGGGCAAGGAGATGGCTACACCTTC.